This TCR beta chain comes out of a study of identical twins. A universal primer site was incorporated via template switching, and the cDNA contained unique molecular identifiers. A single record per CDR3 protein comes from TCRdb applying MiXCR to the 5' RACE reads. The sample includes under 300,000 distinct CDR3 sequences, roughly 7.1% of them seen just once. Trimming left V 4 bases short and J 2 bases short, with 9 bases between. The germline V gene encodes CDR1 SEHNR and CDR2 FQNEAQ (reference sequence). The CDR3 runs to 14 residues. This clonotype was counted many times. The same sample was also used in a study of T cells expressing NK-cell markers.

The sequence derives from a woman in her late teens or twenties in good health. This rearrangement joins TRBV7-9 to TRBJ2-4, with D perhaps matching TRBD1 (6 bases). The sequencing input was CD8+ T cells sorted from blood. The CDR3 sequence: CASSSTGSKNIQYF. CDR3 DNA sequence: TGTGCCAGCAGCTCTACAGGGTCCAAAAACATTCAGTACTTC. The variable domain in full, with the rest retrieved from reference TRBV7-9 and TRBJ2-4, is DTGVSQNPRHKITKRGQNVTFRCDPISEHNRLYWYRQTLGQGPEFLTYFQNEAQLEKSRLLSDRFSAERPKGSFSTLEIQRTEQGDSAMYLCASSSTGSKNIQYFGAGTRLSVL.